This TCR beta chain emerged from a study of CD8 T cells in ankylosing spondylitis. CDR1 is DFQATT, CDR2 SNEGSKA, per germline (reference sequence). V dropped 5 bases and J dropped 8; count of bases not matched to a gene: 6. This CDR3 is 12 amino acids long. Many counts were recorded for this clonotype. MiXCR, run by TCRdb on the 5' RACE reads, gives a single entry per CDR3 protein. In the table there are approximately 140,000 distinct CDR3 sequences, roughly 8.3% of which are singletons. The origin of this receptor is a male donor with ankylosing spondylitis. Sequences were obtained from synovial fluid, either unsorted or a sorted T cell fraction (not recorded which). V gene TRBV20-1 combines with J gene TRBJ1-2; 9 positions agree with TRBD1. The CDR3 protein is CSAQGDREGYTF. CDR3 nucleotides: TGCAGTGCTCAAGGGGACAGGGAGGGCTACACCTTC.